This T cell receptor beta chain was sequenced for a study of cytomegalovirus exposure and HLA in healthy donors. For the study at large: From donors who were HLA-typed, an early data release held around 85 million unique TCRs.

Germline loops: CDR1 SGHRS, CDR2 YFSETQ. V was pared by 2 bases and J by 1 base, with 11 bases between. The CDR3 totals 15 residues. PCR involved 60 Vbeta and 13 Jbeta primers. Assay: immunoSEQ multiplex PCR; the TCRdb copy retains only in-frame clones and omits some. The sample records about 160,000 clones, 75% to 90% being singletons. Comment on this clone: What it binds is unknown.

Findings and limits, study-wide: Further analysis was carried out later, and it showed several of the most significant clusters appearing linked to common viral pathogens. Some V segments could not be told apart, so they were left out, TRBV6-2 and TRBV6-3 among them. Evidence from a later analysis indicated that most CMV-associated TCR beta chains looked HLA-restricted.

The J gene is TRBJ2-3, the V gene TRBV5-1, with D possibly matching TRBD2 (6 bases). The sample was PBMCs. The sequence derives from a man younger than 45 in good health and CMV-seronegative. CDR3 DNA sequence: TGCGCCAGCAGCTTTGGCGGGGCGGGCACAGATACGCAGTATTTT. Protein product: CASSFGGAGTDTQYF.